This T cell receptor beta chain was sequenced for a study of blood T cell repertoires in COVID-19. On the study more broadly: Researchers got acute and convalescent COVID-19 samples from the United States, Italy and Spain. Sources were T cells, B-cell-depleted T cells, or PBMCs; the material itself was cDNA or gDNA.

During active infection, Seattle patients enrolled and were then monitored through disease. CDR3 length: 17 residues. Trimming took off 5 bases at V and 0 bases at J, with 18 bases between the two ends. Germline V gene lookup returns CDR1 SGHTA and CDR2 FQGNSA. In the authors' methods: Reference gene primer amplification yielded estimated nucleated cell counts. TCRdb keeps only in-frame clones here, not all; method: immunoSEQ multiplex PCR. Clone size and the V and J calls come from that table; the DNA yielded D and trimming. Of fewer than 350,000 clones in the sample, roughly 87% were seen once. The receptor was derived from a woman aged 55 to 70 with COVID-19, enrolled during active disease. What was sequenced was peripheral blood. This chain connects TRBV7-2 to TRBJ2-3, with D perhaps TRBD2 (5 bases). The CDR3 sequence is CASSPLSRGTSTDTQYF. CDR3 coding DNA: TGTGCCAGCAGCCCCTTGAGCCGGGGAACTAGCACAGATACGCAGTATTTT.